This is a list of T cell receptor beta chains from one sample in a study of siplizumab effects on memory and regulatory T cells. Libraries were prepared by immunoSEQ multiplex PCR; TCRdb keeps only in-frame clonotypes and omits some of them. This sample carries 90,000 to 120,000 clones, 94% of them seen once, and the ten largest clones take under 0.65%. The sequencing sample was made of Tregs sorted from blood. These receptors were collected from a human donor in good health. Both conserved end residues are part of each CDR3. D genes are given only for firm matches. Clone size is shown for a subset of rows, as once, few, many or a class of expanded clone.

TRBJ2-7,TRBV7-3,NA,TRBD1,CASSPGTGFSEQYF,TGTGCCAGCAGCCCCGGGACAGGTTTCTCCGAGCAGTACTTC
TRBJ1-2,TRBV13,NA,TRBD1,CASSFAGGYANYGYTF,TGTGCCAGCAGCTTCGCAGGGGGCTATGCTAACTATGGCTACACCTTC
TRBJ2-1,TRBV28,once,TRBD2,CATKLGTSGNNEQFF,TGTGCCACTAAACTCGGGACTAGCGGAAACAATGAGCAGTTCTTC
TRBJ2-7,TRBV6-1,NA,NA,CASSEDRLPRRVQYF,TGTGCCAGCAGTGAAGACCGACTGCCTCGGAGGGTGCAGTACTTC
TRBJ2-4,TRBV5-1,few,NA,CASSLVAGASGHIQYF,TGCGCCAGCAGCTTGGTCGCAGGGGCCTCCGGACACATTCAGTACTTC
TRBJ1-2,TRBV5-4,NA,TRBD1,CASSLFRGADRDTYGYTF,TGTGCCAGCAGCTTGTTTCGGGGGGCGGACAGGGATACCTATGGCTACACCTTC
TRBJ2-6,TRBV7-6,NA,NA,CASSLAIIHGEHVLTF,TGTGCCAGCAGCTTAGCTATCATACACGGAGAGCACGTCCTGACTTTC
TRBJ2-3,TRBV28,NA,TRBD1,CASSSQGARDTQYF,TGTGCCAGCAGTTCCCAGGGGGCACGAGATACGCAGTATTTT
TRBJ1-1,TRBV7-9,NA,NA,CASSRIGTGQGFRTEAFF,TGTGCCAGCAGCCGGATAGGGACGGGGCAGGGGTTTCGGACTGAAGCTTTCTTT
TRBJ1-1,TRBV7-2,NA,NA,CASSLGGRVTEAFF,TGTGCCAGCAGCTTAGGCGGCAGGGTCACTGAAGCTTTCTTT
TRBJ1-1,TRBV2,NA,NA,CARRTSRDTEAFF,TGTGCCAGAAGGACATCGAGGGACACTGAAGCTTTCTTT
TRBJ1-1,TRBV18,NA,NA,CASSPEKYTEAFF,TGTGCCAGCTCACCCGAGAAGTACACTGAAGCTTTCTTT
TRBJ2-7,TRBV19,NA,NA,CASSWAGQLRHEQYF,TGTGCCAGTAGTTGGGCCGGCCAGCTCCGACACGAGCAGTACTTC
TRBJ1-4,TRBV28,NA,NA,CASRLRYEKLFF,TGTGCCAGCAGATTACGCTATGAAAAACTGTTTTTT
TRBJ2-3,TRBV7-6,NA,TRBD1,CASSLEPGQGRGTQYF,TGTGCCAGCAGCTTGGAACCGGGACAGGGACGTGGTACGCAGTATTTT